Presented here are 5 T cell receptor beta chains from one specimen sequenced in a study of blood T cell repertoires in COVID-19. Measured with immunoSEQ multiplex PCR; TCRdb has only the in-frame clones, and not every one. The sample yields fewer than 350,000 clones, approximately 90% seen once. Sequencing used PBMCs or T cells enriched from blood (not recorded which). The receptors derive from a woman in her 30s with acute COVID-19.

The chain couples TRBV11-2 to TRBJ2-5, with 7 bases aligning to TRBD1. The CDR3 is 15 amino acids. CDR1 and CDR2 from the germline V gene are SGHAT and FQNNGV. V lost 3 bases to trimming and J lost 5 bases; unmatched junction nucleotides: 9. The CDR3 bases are TGTGCCAGCAGCTTTGTGAACAGGGGATGGGAGACCCAGTACTTC. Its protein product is CASSFVNRGWETQYF.

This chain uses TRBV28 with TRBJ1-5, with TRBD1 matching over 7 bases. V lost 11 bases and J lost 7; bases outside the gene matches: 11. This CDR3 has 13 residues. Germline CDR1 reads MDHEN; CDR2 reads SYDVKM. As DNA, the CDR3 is TGTGCCGGTAATAACGACAGGGTCCAGCCCCAGCATTTT. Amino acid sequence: CAGNNDRVQPQHF.

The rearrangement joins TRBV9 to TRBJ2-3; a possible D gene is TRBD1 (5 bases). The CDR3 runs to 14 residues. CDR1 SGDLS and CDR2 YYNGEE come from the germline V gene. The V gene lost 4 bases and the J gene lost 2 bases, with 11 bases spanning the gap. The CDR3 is CASSPMGLTDTQYF. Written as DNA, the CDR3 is TGTGCCAGCAGCCCAATGGGGCTCACAGATACGCAGTATTTT. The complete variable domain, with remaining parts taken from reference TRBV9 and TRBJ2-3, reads DSGVTQTPKHLITATGQRVTLRCSPRSGDLSVYWYQQSLDQGLQFLIQYYNGEERAKGNILERFSAQQFPDLHSELNLSSLELGDSALYFCASSPMGLTDTQYFGPGTRLTVL.

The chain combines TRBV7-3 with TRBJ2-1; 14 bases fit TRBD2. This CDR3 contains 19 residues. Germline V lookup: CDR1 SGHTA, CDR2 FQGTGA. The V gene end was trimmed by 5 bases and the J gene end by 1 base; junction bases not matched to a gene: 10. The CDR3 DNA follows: TGTGCCAGCAGCACAACTCCGGGACTAGCGGGAGCATCCTACAATGAGCAGTTCTTC. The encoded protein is CASSTTPGLAGASYNEQFF.

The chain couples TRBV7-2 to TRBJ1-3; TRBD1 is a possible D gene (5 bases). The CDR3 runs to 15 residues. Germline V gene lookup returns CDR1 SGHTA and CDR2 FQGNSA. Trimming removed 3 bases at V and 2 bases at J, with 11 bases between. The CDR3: CASSFIQATGNTIYF. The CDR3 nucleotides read TGTGCCAGCAGCTTCATACAGGCTACTGGAAACACCATATATTTT. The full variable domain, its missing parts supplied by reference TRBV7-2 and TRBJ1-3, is GAGVSQSPSNKVTEKGKDVELRCDPISGHTALYWYRQSLGQGLEFLIYFQGNSAPDKSGLPSDRFSAERTGGSVSTLTIQRTQQEDSAVYLCASSFIQATGNTIYFGEGSWLTVV.